A selection of T cell receptor beta chains follows, all from one sample in a study of blood T cell repertoires in COVID-19. The protocol was immunoSEQ multiplex PCR, while the TCRdb copy is restricted to in-frame clones and leaves out a portion. The data contain a few hundred thousand clones, 88% of them singletons. Sequencing was performed on PBMCs or T cells enriched from blood (not recorded which). The receptors originated from a woman aged 25 to 39 who had been exposed to COVID-19. Each CDR3 is given with its conserved first and last residue. Each record gives: J gene, D gene, clone size, V gene, CDR3 DNA, CDR3 protein. A D gene is named only where the DNA matches it firmly. The size of a clone is reported for some rows only, either as once, few or many, or as a class for expanded clones.

TRBJ1-6	NA	NA	TRBV28	TGTGCCAGCAGTTCTCCGAGCTCCTATAATTCACCCCTCCACTTT	CASSSPSSYNSPLHF
TRBJ2-1	NA	NA	TRBV18	TGTGCCAGCTCACCACCTTCTTTAAAGGCGGATGAGCAGTTCTTC	CASSPPSLKADEQFF
TRBJ2-1	NA	NA	TRBV7-3	TGTGCCAGCAGCATACGAGCGGGCCGCTCCTACAATGAGCAGTTCTTC	CASSIRAGRSYNEQFF
TRBJ2-5	NA	once	TRBV16	TGTGCCAGCAGCCAAACACAAGAGACCCAGTACTTC	CASSQTQETQYF
TRBJ2-3	NA	NA	TRBV7-8	TGTGCCAGCAGCTTAGTGGCAGGGCGCACAGATACGCAGTATTTT	CASSLVAGRTDTQYF
TRBJ1-3	NA	NA	TRBV6-5	TGTGCCAGCAGTTACTCTAACGGGGGGAGTGGAAACACCATATATTTT	CASSYSNGGSGNTIYF
TRBJ2-4	TRBD1	once	TRBV19	TGTGCCAGTAGCTTCCGGGACAGAAACATTCAGTACTTC	CASSFRDRNIQYF
TRBJ2-7	NA	NA	TRBV1	TGCACCAGCAGCCAAGGCGGGACCAACCCCGAGCAGTACTTC	CTSSQGGTNPEQYF
TRBJ2-7	TRBD1	few	TRBV7-8	TGTGCCAGCACCGTGTCGAACAGGGGGCCCTACGAGCAGTACTTC	CASTVSNRGPYEQYF
TRBJ2-7	NA	few	TRBV11-2	TGTGCCAGCAGCTTAGTTACAGGCACCTACGAGCAGTACTTC	CASSLVTGTYEQYF
TRBJ1-5	TRBD1	NA	TRBV29-1	TGCAGCGTTGAGACCGGGACAGGGAGGCCCCAGCATTTT	CSVETGTGRPQHF
TRBJ1-5	TRBD1	few	TRBV5-1	TGCGCCAGCAGCTGGGGGACAGGGGATCAGCCCCAGCATTTT	CASSWGTGDQPQHF
TRBJ2-1	TRBD1	NA	TRBV4-1	TGCGCCAGCAGCCAAGAAGTGACAGGGTGGGGGGAGCAGTTCTTC	CASSQEVTGWGEQFF
TRBJ2-5	TRBD2	NA	TRBV28	TGTGCCAGCAGTAGGGATAGCGGGCGTTACCAAGAGACCCAGTACTTC	CASSRDSGRYQETQYF
TRBJ2-1	NA	NA	TRBV11-1	TGTGCCAGCAGCTTAGGGGAGGCTGAGCAGTTCTTC	CASSLGEAEQFF
TRBJ2-5	TRBD2	once	TRBV11-2	TGTGCCAGCAGCTTAGGGACTAGCGGGAACCCGGGAGAGACCCAGTACTTC	CASSLGTSGNPGETQYF
TRBJ2-7	TRBD1	NA	TRBV7-9	TGTGCCAGCAGCTCGCCCGGGACAGGGACCTACGAGCAGTACTTC	CASSSPGTGTYEQYF
TRBJ2-7	TRBD2	NA	TRBV10-3	TGTGCCATCAGTGAGTCGTTAGCGGGACTCTCCTACGAGCAGTACTTC	CAISESLAGLSYEQYF
TRBJ2-7	TRBD2	NA	TRBV7-2	TGTGCCAGCAGCTCCGGGACTAGCGCGGCCTACGAGCAGTACTTC	CASSSGTSAAYEQYF
TRBJ1-4	NA	NA	TRBV2	TGTGCCAGCAGTGTGGGTCAGAGAGGTGAAAAACTGTTTTTT	CASSVGQRGEKLFF
TRBJ1-5	NA	NA	TRBV19	TGTGCCAGTAGTTCCTTAGTCTGGGCCTTCAATCAGCCCCAGCATTTT	CASSSLVWAFNQPQHF
TRBJ1-1	NA	NA	TRBV3-1/TRBV3-2	TGTGCCAGCAGCCCCTATCGTGGGCGGGCTGAAGCTTTCTTT	CASSPYRGRAEAFF
TRBJ2-5	TRBD2	once	TRBV9	TGTGCCAGCAGCGTAGTAGCGGGAGGTGGGGAGACCCAGTACTTC	CASSVVAGGGETQYF
TRBJ2-7	NA	NA	TRBV15	TGTGCCACCAGCAGAGTGGGGGGAGAGCAGTACTTC	CATSRVGGEQYF
TRBJ1-6	NA	NA	TRBV11-3	TGTGCCAGCAGCTTAGGTCCCGACAGGTTCCTCCACTTT	CASSLGPDRFLHF
TRBJ2-2	NA	once	TRBV7-2	TGTGCCAGCAGCTTAGACCATGGGAGGTCGGGGGAGCTGTTTTTT	CASSLDHGRSGELFF
TRBJ2-7	TRBD1	NA	TRBV27	TGTGCCAGCAGTTTATCGGCGAACAGGGGGAGCTCCTACGAGCAGTACTTC	CASSLSANRGSSYEQYF
TRBJ2-5	TRBD1	NA	TRBV6-6	TGTGCCAGCAGTTACCAGACGGACAGGCCCCAGTACTTC	CASSYQTDRPQYF
TRBJ2-2	TRBD1	NA	TRBV19	TGTGCCAGTGGGAATGAATTTCGCAGGGGGCTTCAAGCGGTGGAGCTGTTTTTT	CASGNEFRRGLQAVELFF
TRBJ1-5	NA	NA	TRBV5-1	TGCGCCAGCAGCCCAGGTTTAGGGGGACAGCCCCAGCATTTT	CASSPGLGGQPQHF
TRBJ2-1	TRBD2	NA	TRBV19	TGTGCCAGCAGACGGGCGGGAGGGGTCTACAATGAGCAGTTCTTC	CASRRAGGVYNEQFF
TRBJ2-7	TRBD2	NA	TRBV3-1/TRBV3-2	TGTGCCAGCAGCCAAGGGACTAGCGGTTCCTACGAGCAGTACTTC	CASSQGTSGSYEQYF
TRBJ1-2	NA	NA	TRBV3-1/TRBV3-2	TGTGCCAGCAGCCAAGGTCCGTCGGCCGAGGACTATGGCTACACCTTC	CASSQGPSAEDYGYTF
TRBJ2-1	NA	NA	TRBV4-1	TGCGCCAGCAGCCAGGCCCCGGGGGATGAGCAGTTCTTC	CASSQAPGDEQFF
TRBJ2-7	NA	few	TRBV7-3	TGTGCCAGCAGCCTAGGACAGAGGTACGAGCAGTACTTC	CASSLGQRYEQYF
TRBJ1-2	NA	NA	TRBV28	TGTGCCAGCAGTTTACCCAGTACGGGCTACACCTTC	CASSLPSTGYTF
TRBJ2-2	TRBD1	NA	TRBV7-8	TGTGCCAGCAGCTTAGGACAGGGAGATATCGGGGAGCTGTTTTTT	CASSLGQGDIGELFF
TRBJ1-2	TRBD1	NA	TRBV19	TGTGCCACCAGTATCCGACCGGGACAGGGATATGGCTACACCTTC	CATSIRPGQGYGYTF
TRBJ1-1	NA	NA	TRBV6-6	TGTGCCAGCAGTCTTAATGAGGCTGAAGCTTTCTTT	CASSLNEAEAFF
TRBJ1-1	NA	once	TRBV30	TGTGCCTGGAGTGCAGGGCTGGGTAACACTGAAGCTTTCTTT	CAWSAGLGNTEAFF
TRBJ2-7	TRBD2	NA	TRBV9	TGTGCCAGCAGCCCCGGGGCTAGCGGACCTGAAGGCTACGAGCAGTACTTC	CASSPGASGPEGYEQYF
TRBJ1-2	TRBD1	NA	TRBV19	TGTGCCAGCGAGAACCGGGACAGGAACTTCTATGGCTACACCTTC	CASENRDRNFYGYTF
TRBJ2-1	TRBD1	NA	TRBV28	TGTGCCAGCAGCCCCCGACAGGGGCCGCTTGGAGAGCAGTTCTTC	CASSPRQGPLGEQFF
TRBJ2-5	TRBD1	NA	TRBV27	TGTGCCAGCAGTTTAGCGGGACAGGGTTATGGAGAGACCCAGTACTTC	CASSLAGQGYGETQYF
TRBJ2-7	NA	NA	TRBV28	TGTGCCAGCAGTTGGAGGGATACCTACGAGCAGTACTTC	CASSWRDTYEQYF
TRBJ1-2	NA	NA	TRBV20-1	TGCAGTGCTAGTGAACGCGTGGAGGTCCAGGCTGGCTACACCTTC	CSASERVEVQAGYTF
TRBJ2-7	TRBD1	NA	TRBV6-5	TGTGCCAGCAGTTACGCCCAGGACAGGGGGCTATACGAGCAGTACTTC	CASSYAQDRGLYEQYF
TRBJ2-7	NA	NA	TRBV6-5	TGTGCCAGTCTACGGGACTTCGGTACCGAGCAGTACTTC	CASLRDFGTEQYF
TRBJ1-1	TRBD1	NA	TRBV6-5	TGTGCCAGCAGTATGCAACAGGGGGCCACTGAAGCTTTCTTT	CASSMQQGATEAFF
TRBJ1-3	NA	few	TRBV10-3	TGTGCCATCACCCAGAACTCTGGAAACACCATATATTTT	CAITQNSGNTIYF
TRBJ1-5	TRBD1	NA	TRBV5-1	TGCGCCAGCAGCCCCGTGGGGACAGGGGATCAGCCCCAGCATTTT	CASSPVGTGDQPQHF
TRBJ2-3	NA	NA	TRBV6-2/TRBV6-3	TGTGCCAGCAGTTACACCCTTGGCAGGATTGATACAGATACGCAGTATTTT	CASSYTLGRIDTDTQYF
TRBJ1-6	TRBD1	NA	TRBV10-2	TGCGCCAGCAGTGAGCAATGGGACAGGGGTAATTCACCCCTCCACTTT	CASSEQWDRGNSPLHF
TRBJ1-1	TRBD1	NA	TRBV19	TGTGCCAGTAGTATGAGGGGGCAGTCCACTGAAGCTTTCTTT	CASSMRGQSTEAFF